This T cell receptor (beta chain) was recovered during a study of blood T cell repertoires in COVID-19. Repertoires were generated with immunoSEQ multiplex PCR, while TCRdb's copy carries only in-frame clones and drops some. This table holds some 700,000 clones, 80% to 90% found once. This CDR3 region has 15 residues. Germline V gene data show CDR1 as LNHDA and CDR2 as SQIVND (reference sequence). The V end lost 5 bases, the J end lost 4 bases, and 17 bases lay between the germline ends. The chain is built from TRBV19 and TRBJ1-1, with D perhaps matching TRBD1 (5 bases). Sequencing was done on a sample of peripheral blood. This sequence was found in a woman aged 18-35 years with acute or convalescent COVID-19. The CDR3 DNA reads TGTGCCAGTAGTTTCCGGGGGGTACGTGGCACTGAAGCTTTCTTT. Its translation: CASSFRGVRGTEAFF.